This is a list of T cell receptor beta chains from one sample in a study of T cell responses to AZD1222 COVID-19 vaccine. The repertoire was sequenced with immunoSEQ multiplex PCR; TCRdb's copy has only in-frame clones and lacks some. The sample records 180,000 or so clones, 85% to 95% being singletons. Source: peripheral blood, taken 28 days after the second dose of the MenACWY control vaccine. These receptor sequences come from an adult who received the MenACWY meningococcal vaccine as a control. Both conserved end residues are part of each CDR3. The order of the fields is D gene, J gene, V gene, clone size, CDR3 DNA, CDR3 protein. A D gene is named only where the DNA matches it firmly. Clone size is given for some rows only: seen once, a few or many times, or a class if the clone is expanded.

D: -; J: TRBJ2-5; V: TRBV9; size: -; DNA: TGTGCCAGCAGCGTAGGGGGGGCCCAAGAGACCCAGTACTTC; CDR3: CASSVGGAQETQYF
D: TRBD1; J: TRBJ1-5; V: TRBV28; size: -; DNA: TGTGCCAGCAGAGTACAGGGGTATCAGCCCCAGCATTTT; CDR3: CASRVQGYQPQHF
D: TRBD2; J: TRBJ2-1; V: TRBV2; size: -; DNA: TGTGCCAGCAGTGAAGCTAGCGGGGCCCACAATGAGCAGTTCTTC; CDR3: CASSEASGAHNEQFF
D: -; J: TRBJ1-4; V: TRBV5-5; size: -; DNA: TGTGCCAGCAGCTTGGATCAGGGCAGGGCCAATGAAAAACTGTTTTTT; CDR3: CASSLDQGRANEKLFF
D: -; J: TRBJ2-2; V: TRBV10-1; size: -; DNA: TGCGCCAGCAGCTACAATGGGGGTACCGGGGAGCTGTTTTTT; CDR3: CASSYNGGTGELFF
D: -; J: TRBJ2-7; V: TRBV5-4; size: -; DNA: TGTGCCAGCAGCTCCGGACAGTCTTACGAGCAGTACTTC; CDR3: CASSSGQSYEQYF
D: -; J: TRBJ2-1; V: TRBV2; size: -; DNA: TGTGCCAGCAGTGAACTGGGGGGCTCCTACAATGAGCAGTTCTTC; CDR3: CASSELGGSYNEQFF
D: -; J: TRBJ1-1; V: TRBV5-5; size: -; DNA: TGTGCCAGCAGCCGACCTGACCAGAACACTGAAGCTTTCTTT; CDR3: CASSRPDQNTEAFF
D: -; J: TRBJ1-2; V: TRBV29-1; size: -; DNA: TGCAGCGTGGCTAAGGCTAACTATGGCTACACCTTC; CDR3: CSVAKANYGYTF
D: TRBD1; J: TRBJ2-1; V: TRBV5-4; size: -; DNA: TGTGCCAGCAGCGCAAGTTTTAGGACAGGGGGAAATGAGCAGTTCTTC; CDR3: CASSASFRTGGNEQFF
D: TRBD1; J: TRBJ2-7; V: TRBV6-5; size: -; DNA: TGTGCCAGCAGTCCATGGGGGGACAGGTCCTACGAGCAGTACTTC; CDR3: CASSPWGDRSYEQYF
D: -; J: TRBJ1-5; V: TRBV5-4; size: -; DNA: TGTGCCAGCAGCTCCGAGGGGGGCGCGGGCAATCAGCCCCAGCATTTT; CDR3: CASSSEGGAGNQPQHF
D: -; J: TRBJ2-2; V: TRBV7-9; size: -; DNA: TGTGCCAGCAGCTACAAGTGGGGGACCGGGGAGCTGTTTTTT; CDR3: CASSYKWGTGELFF
D: -; J: TRBJ1-2; V: TRBV28; size: -; DNA: TGTGCCAGCAGTCGGGCGGCTACAACAGGGAACGGCTACACCTTC; CDR3: CASSRAATTGNGYTF
D: TRBD2; J: TRBJ2-7; V: TRBV19; size: few; DNA: TGTGCCAGTAGTAATACGGGAGGAACCTACGAGCAGTACTTC; CDR3: CASSNTGGTYEQYF
D: TRBD2; J: TRBJ2-5; V: TRBV4-2; size: once; DNA: TGTGCCAGCAGCCCGGGACTAGCGGGGGTGGGGGAGGAGACCCAGTACTTC; CDR3: CASSPGLAGVGEETQYF
D: -; J: TRBJ1-4; V: TRBV5-1; size: -; DNA: TGCGCCAGCAGCTTGGAACAGGGAGGGGGTAATGAAAAACTGTTTTTT; CDR3: CASSLEQGGGNEKLFF
D: -; J: TRBJ2-6; V: TRBV19; size: -; DNA: TGTGCCAGTAGTCTCTGGGGCCTGGGGGCTGGGGCCAACGTCCTGACTTTC; CDR3: CASSLWGLGAGANVLTF
D: TRBD1; J: TRBJ1-6; V: TRBV5-1; size: -; DNA: TGCGCCAGCAGCCCACGGGACAGCCGAACCGATAATTCACCCCTCCACTTT; CDR3: CASSPRDSRTDNSPLHF
D: -; J: TRBJ2-7; V: TRBV6-5; size: -; DNA: TGTGCCAGCAGTTACTCTTTCCGCTCCAGCTCCTACGAGCAGTACTTC; CDR3: CASSYSFRSSSYEQYF
D: -; J: TRBJ1-3; V: TRBV28; size: -; DNA: TGTGCCAGCCGACAGGTCTCTGGAAACACCATATATTTT; CDR3: CASRQVSGNTIYF
D: -; J: TRBJ1-2; V: TRBV19; size: -; DNA: TGTGCCAGTAGTATAGGGTCATTAAACAGGGCTGACGGCTACACCTTC; CDR3: CASSIGSLNRADGYTF
D: -; J: TRBJ1-4; V: TRBV6-1; size: -; DNA: TGTGCCAGCAGGCCAGGACGGGGGGGGAATGAAAAACTGTTTTTT; CDR3: CASRPGRGGNEKLFF
D: TRBD1; J: TRBJ1-4; V: TRBV30; size: -; DNA: TGTGCCTGGAGGGATAAGGGACAGACTAATGAAAAACTGTTTTTT; CDR3: CAWRDKGQTNEKLFF
D: -; J: TRBJ2-5; V: TRBV15; size: -; DNA: TGTGCCACCAGCAGAGATCGGGGAAGTGAGACCCAGTACTTC; CDR3: CATSRDRGSETQYF
D: -; J: TRBJ2-7; V: TRBV6-2/TRBV6-3; size: -; DNA: TGTGCCAGCAGTTCCTTACTCTACGAGCAGTACTTC; CDR3: CASSSLLYEQYF
D: -; J: TRBJ2-7; V: TRBV5-1; size: -; DNA: TGCGCCAGCAGCTTGGACACGGTTCAAGGCTACGAGCAGTACTTC; CDR3: CASSLDTVQGYEQYF
D: -; J: TRBJ2-2; V: TRBV5-8; size: -; DNA: TGTGCCAGCAGCTTGATCAGGGGAGGCACCGGGGAGCTGTTTTTT; CDR3: CASSLIRGGTGELFF
D: -; J: TRBJ1-6; V: TRBV10-3; size: -; DNA: TGTGCCAACCAGGATCAGGCCAATTCACCCCTCCACTTT; CDR3: CANQDQANSPLHF
D: -; J: TRBJ1-1; V: TRBV19; size: -; DNA: TGTGCCAGTAAGTTGTACACTGAAGCTTTCTTT; CDR3: CASKLYTEAFF
D: -; J: TRBJ2-2; V: TRBV6-2/TRBV6-3; size: -; DNA: TGTGCCAGCAGTTCCTTAATCGGGGAGCTGTTTTTT; CDR3: CASSSLIGELFF
D: TRBD1; J: TRBJ2-7; V: TRBV6-4; size: -; DNA: TGTGCCTCCCCGAGTGCCAGGGGGACCTACGAGCAGTACTTC; CDR3: CASPSARGTYEQYF
D: -; J: TRBJ2-7; V: TRBV4-1; size: -; DNA: TGCGCCAGCAGCCAAGAACGGACCTACGAGCAGTACTTC; CDR3: CASSQERTYEQYF
D: TRBD1; J: TRBJ1-1; V: TRBV5-1; size: -; DNA: TGCGCCAGCAGCCCGACAGGGGGACCGAACACTGAAGCTTTCTTT; CDR3: CASSPTGGPNTEAFF
D: -; J: TRBJ1-3; V: TRBV7-9; size: -; DNA: TGTGCCAGCAGCTTAGGTCCAGCCCGCTCTGGAAACACCATATATTTT; CDR3: CASSLGPARSGNTIYF
D: -; J: TRBJ2-5; V: TRBV9; size: -; DNA: TGTGCCAGCAGCGAAGGACTTCCCCAAGAGACCCAGTACTTC; CDR3: CASSEGLPQETQYF
D: -; J: TRBJ2-7; V: TRBV5-1; size: -; DNA: TGCGCCAGCAGCTTGGTGTCCGCCGGGGAGGGGGTCCAGTACTTC; CDR3: CASSLVSAGEGVQYF
D: -; J: TRBJ2-2; V: TRBV29-1; size: once; DNA: TGCAGCGTTGTCAGGAACACCGGGGAGCTGTTTTTT; CDR3: CSVVRNTGELFF
D: TRBD2; J: TRBJ2-7; V: TRBV7-6; size: -; DNA: TGTGCCAGCAGCTTAGCGACTAGCGGACTCTACGAGCAGTACTTC; CDR3: CASSLATSGLYEQYF
D: -; J: TRBJ2-2; V: TRBV18; size: once; DNA: TGTGCCAGCTCACGTATTTCGACCGGGGAGCTGTTTTTT; CDR3: CASSRISTGELFF
D: -; J: TRBJ2-3; V: TRBV7-2; size: -; DNA: TGTGCCAGCAGCCCTCGACTAGATTTCTCAGATACGCAGTATTTT; CDR3: CASSPRLDFSDTQYF
D: -; J: TRBJ1-1; V: TRBV12-3/TRBV12-4; size: -; DNA: TGTGCCAGCAGTAGAACACTGAACACTGAAGCTTTCTTT; CDR3: CASSRTLNTEAFF
D: -; J: TRBJ2-7; V: TRBV12-1; size: once; DNA: TGTGCCAGCAGCCCCAAGACAGGGTTATCCTACGAGCAGTACTTC; CDR3: CASSPKTGLSYEQYF
D: -; J: TRBJ1-2; V: TRBV7-9; size: -; DNA: TGTGCCAGCAGCTTAGCAGGGGAGAACTATGGCTACACCTTC; CDR3: CASSLAGENYGYTF
D: -; J: TRBJ2-2; V: TRBV7-2; size: -; DNA: TGTGCCAGCAGCCCAGGGAAACGGAGCGGGGAGCTGTTTTTT; CDR3: CASSPGKRSGELFF
D: -; J: TRBJ2-2; V: TRBV7-2; size: -; DNA: TGTGCCAGCACCGGGAGTTCTTACACCGGGGAGCTGTTTTTT; CDR3: CASTGSSYTGELFF
D: -; J: TRBJ2-5; V: TRBV9; size: -; DNA: TGTGCCAGCAGCCTGGGGGTTGGGGAGACCCAGTACTTC; CDR3: CASSLGVGETQYF
D: -; J: TRBJ1-4; V: TRBV2; size: -; DNA: TGTGCCAGCAGTGACCCTCGGATCGCAACTAATGAAAAACTGTTTTTT; CDR3: CASSDPRIATNEKLFF
D: TRBD1; J: TRBJ1-5; V: TRBV28; size: once; DNA: TGTGCCAGCCGCCCCGGGACAGAAAATCAGCCCCAGCATTTT; CDR3: CASRPGTENQPQHF
D: TRBD1; J: TRBJ1-5; V: TRBV28; size: -; DNA: TGTGCCAGCAGTGATCCCGGGGGCCAGGGGGGGAATCAGCCCCAGCATTTT; CDR3: CASSDPGGQGGNQPQHF
D: -; J: TRBJ1-2; V: TRBV4-2; size: -; DNA: TGTGCCAGCAGCCAAGGCCCCGGGGGGGAAAATGGCTACACCTTC; CDR3: CASSQGPGGENGYTF
D: TRBD2; J: TRBJ2-3; V: TRBV7-7; size: -; DNA: TGTGCCAGCAGCTTAGTGGCGGGGGGGCTCAATACGCAGTATTTT; CDR3: CASSLVAGGLNTQYF
D: TRBD2; J: TRBJ2-1; V: TRBV5-1; size: -; DNA: TGCGCCAGCAGCTCAAAAGGACTAGCGGGGGGAAATGAGCAGTTCTTC; CDR3: CASSSKGLAGGNEQFF
D: -; J: TRBJ1-5; V: TRBV12-3/TRBV12-4; size: -; DNA: TGTGCCAGCAGTTTACGAAACAATCAGCCCCAGCATTTT; CDR3: CASSLRNNQPQHF
D: -; J: TRBJ1-2; V: TRBV19; size: -; DNA: TGTGCCAGTACCTCCCCTAGGGGTGGAGATACTGGCTACACCTTC; CDR3: CASTSPRGGDTGYTF